This T cell receptor (beta chain) originates from a study of blood T cell repertoires in COVID-19. Looking at the study overall: Sites in the United States, Italy and Spain provided acute and convalescent COVID-19 samples. T cells, B-cell-depleted T cells, or PBMCs supplied cDNA or gDNA.

Original analysis: By means of reference gene primer amplification, nucleated cell counts were estimated. Sequencing was performed with immunoSEQ multiplex PCR; in TCRdb, only in-frame clones are kept and a portion is missing. D and trimming were read from the DNA, whereas the V and J calls and clone size are those reported in that table. The data show 180,000 or so clones, around 85% seen once. Germline CDR1 reads SGHTA; CDR2 reads FQGNSA. The CDR3 spans 18 residues. Trimming stripped 1 base from V and 0 bases from J, with 19 bases between. The V call is TRBV7-2, the J call TRBJ2-7; D possibly corresponds to TRBD2 (6 bases). This TCR derives from a woman in her sixties with acute or convalescent COVID-19. Material for sequencing was peripheral blood. The chain's CDR3 is CASSLVDGRRGHSYEQYF. The DNA of the CDR3 is TGTGCCAGCAGCTTAGTGGACGGGCGGCGGGGCCACTCCTACGAGCAGTACTTC.